This T cell receptor beta chain originates from a study of T cells in Graves' hyperthyroidism and ophthalmopathy. This clonotype came up many times. Its target is not known. Stability of Graves' hyperthyroidism was defined as absent ophthalmopathy progression within 18 months. Study-level findings and limits: Ophthalmopathy stood apart from stable hyperthyroidism in a 13 V-J model.

Template material for amplifying TCR beta CDR3 regions consisted of RNA transcripts. TCR CDR3 underwent first-round RT-PCR with the HTBI primer set. MiXCR was run by TCRdb on the multiplex PCR reads, yielding one entry per CDR3 protein. The sample lists 600,000 to 900,000 distinct CDR3 sequences; 16% were seen once. Germline V gene data show CDR1 as SGHTA and CDR2 as FQGNSA. This CDR3 has 16 residues. Trimming pared 5 bases from V and 4 bases from J, leaving 18 bases between. The chain carries TRBV7-2 and TRBJ2-1; D unclear. Sequencing was performed on blood. The receptor was derived from a man aged 18 to 30 with Graves' hyperthyroidism. CDR3 residues: CASSLMTGSPYNEQFF. The CDR3 DNA sequence: TGTGCCAGCAGCCTCATGACCGGTAGCCCATACAATGAGCAGTTCTTC. Complete variable domain (other parts from reference TRBV7-2 and TRBJ2-1): GAGVSQSPSNKVTEKGKDVELRCDPISGHTALYWYRQSLGQGLEFLIYFQGNSAPDKSGLPSDRFSAERTGGSVSTLTIQRTQQEDSAVYLCASSLMTGSPYNEQFFGPGTRLTVL.